The clone carrying this T cell receptor beta chain occurred a few times. Germline V CDR1 and CDR2: DFQATT, SNEGSKA (reference sequence). The CDR3 totals 16 residues. Trimming cost V 3 bases and J 0 bases, with 16 bases left between them. This specimen belongs to a study of identical twins. TCRdb processed the 5' RACE reads anew with MiXCR; each CDR3 protein has one entry. The data show some 500,000 distinct CDR3 sequences, 22% seen once. Separately, the same data were catalogued under a study of T cells expressing NK-cell markers. From that second work: In a handful of donors, these clonotypes also led the CD3+CD56-NKG2C+ fraction.

This TCR was sampled from a woman under 30 in good health. This chain links TRBV20-1 with TRBJ2-3, with D tentatively TRBD2 (7 bases). The sample consisted of CD4+ T cells sorted from blood. The CDR3 loop is CSARGGATWSTDTQYF. CDR3 DNA: TGCAGTGCTAGGGGGGGGGCGACGTGGAGCACAGATACGCAGTATTTT.